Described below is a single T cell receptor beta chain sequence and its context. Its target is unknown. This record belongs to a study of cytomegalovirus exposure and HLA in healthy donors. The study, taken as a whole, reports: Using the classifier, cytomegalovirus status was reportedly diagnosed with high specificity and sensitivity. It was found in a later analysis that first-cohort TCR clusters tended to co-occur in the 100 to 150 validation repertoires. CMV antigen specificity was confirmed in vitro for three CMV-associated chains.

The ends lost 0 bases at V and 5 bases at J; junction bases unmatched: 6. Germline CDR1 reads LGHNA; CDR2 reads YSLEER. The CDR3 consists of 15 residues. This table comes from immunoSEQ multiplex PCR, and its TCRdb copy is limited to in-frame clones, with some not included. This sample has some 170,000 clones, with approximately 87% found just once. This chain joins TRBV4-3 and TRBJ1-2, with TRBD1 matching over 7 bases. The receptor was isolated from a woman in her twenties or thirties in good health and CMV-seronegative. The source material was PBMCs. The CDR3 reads CASSQDQGTAYGYTF. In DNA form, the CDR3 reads TGCGCCAGCAGCCAAGATCAAGGGACAGCTTATGGCTACACCTTC.